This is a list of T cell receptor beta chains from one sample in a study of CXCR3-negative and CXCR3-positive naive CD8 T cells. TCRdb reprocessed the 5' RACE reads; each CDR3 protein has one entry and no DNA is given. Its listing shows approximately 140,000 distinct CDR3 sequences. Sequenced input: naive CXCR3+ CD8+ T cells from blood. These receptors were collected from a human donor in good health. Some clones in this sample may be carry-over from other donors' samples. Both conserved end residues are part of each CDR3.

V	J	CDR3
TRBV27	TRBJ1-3	CASSLAAGNTIYF
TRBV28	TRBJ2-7	CASSLRGGQYEQYF
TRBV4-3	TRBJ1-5	CASSQDHRADQPQHF
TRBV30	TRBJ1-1	CAWSGQANTEAFF
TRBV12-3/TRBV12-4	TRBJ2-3	CASSPLGLAGTDTQYF
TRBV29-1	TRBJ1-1	CSVEGANTEAFF
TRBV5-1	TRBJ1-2	CASSWVGGNYGYTF
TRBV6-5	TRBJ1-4	CASSYSIGGSNEKLFF
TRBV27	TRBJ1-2	CASRTDPYGYTF
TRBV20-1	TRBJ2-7	CSAAARGNSCEQYF
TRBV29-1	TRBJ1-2	CSVDLGLYGYTF
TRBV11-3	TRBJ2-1	CASRGGSTDEQFF
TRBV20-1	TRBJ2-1	CSARDSEAYNEQFF
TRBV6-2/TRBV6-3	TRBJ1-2	CAARANYGYTF
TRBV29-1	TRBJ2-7	CSVLTGSYEQYF
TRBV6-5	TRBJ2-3	CDSSYSGGRGTDTQYF
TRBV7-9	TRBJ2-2	CASTPVWAGELFF
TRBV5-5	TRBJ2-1	CASSLVGRSGDEQFF
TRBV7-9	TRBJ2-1	CASSSVGSYNEQFF
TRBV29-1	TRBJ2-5	CSVGGVGETQYF
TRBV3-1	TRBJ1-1	CASSRDSDTEAFF
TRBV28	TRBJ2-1	CASSPRTNYNEQFF
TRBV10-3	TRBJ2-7	CAISWDTSYEQYF
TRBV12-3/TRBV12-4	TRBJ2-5	CASSFSGGETQYF
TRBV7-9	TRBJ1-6	CASSRNRSSSYNSPLHF
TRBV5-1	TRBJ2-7	CARSLGSQGAFEQYF
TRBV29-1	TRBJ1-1	CSVEERGGNTEAFF
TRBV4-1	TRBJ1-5	CASSQGQTGTGNQPQHF